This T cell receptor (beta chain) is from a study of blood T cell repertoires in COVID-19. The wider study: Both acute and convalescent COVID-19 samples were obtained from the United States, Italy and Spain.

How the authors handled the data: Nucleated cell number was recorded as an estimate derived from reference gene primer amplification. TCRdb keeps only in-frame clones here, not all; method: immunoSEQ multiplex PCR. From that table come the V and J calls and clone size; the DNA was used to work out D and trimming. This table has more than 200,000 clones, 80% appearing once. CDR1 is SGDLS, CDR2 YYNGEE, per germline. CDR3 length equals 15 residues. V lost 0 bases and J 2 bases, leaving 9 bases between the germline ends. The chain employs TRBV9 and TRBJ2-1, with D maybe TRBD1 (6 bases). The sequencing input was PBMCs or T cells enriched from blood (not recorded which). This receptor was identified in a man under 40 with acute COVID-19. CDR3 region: CASSVGGLTYNEQFF. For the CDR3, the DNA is TGTGCCAGCAGCGTAGGGGGGCTGACCTACAATGAGCAGTTCTTC.